The next 22 T cell receptor beta chains were all read from a single sample in a study of OX40 agonist ivuxolimab in advanced cancers. Assay used: immunoSEQ multiplex PCR; TCRdb lists only in-frame clones, some missing. The sample lists approximately 15,000 clones, under 80% occurring once. The sample was CD4+ or CD8+ T cells sorted from blood, taken in a trial of the OX40 agonist ivuxolimab. The receptors stem from an adult with an advanced solid tumor such as melanoma, head and neck, liver or kidney cancer.

V and J are TRBV6-4 and TRBJ2-6; D perhaps matches TRBD1 (5 bases). The germline V gene has CDR1 MRHNA and CDR2 SNTAGT. V lost 3 bases and J lost 0, with 6 bases in between. The CDR3 covers 15 residues. CDR3 amino acids: CASSEDSSGANVLTF. CDR3 DNA sequence: TGTGCCAGCAGTGAAGACAGCTCTGGGGCCAACGTCCTGACTTTC.

V and J are TRBV7-9 and TRBJ1-2; no reliable D call. The germline V and J ends were trimmed by 3 bases and 3 bases, with 14 bases remaining between them. This CDR3 is built from 15 residues. Per germline, CDR1 SEHNR and CDR2 FQNEAQ (reference sequence). The chain's CDR3 is CASSFPAVFHYGYTF. The CDR3 DNA reads as TGTGCCAGCAGCTTCCCCGCAGTCTTCCACTATGGCTACACCTTC.

This chain uses TRBV30 with TRBJ1-1; D not resolved. The CDR3 loop spans 14 amino acids. The germline CDR1 and CDR2 sequences are GTSNPN and SVGIG (reference sequence). V was trimmed by 3 bases and J by 3 bases, leaving 14 bases between them. CDR3 in DNA: TGTGCCTGGAGAAACCTCGGGCCTTACACTGAAGCTTTCTTT. Translated, it gives CAWRNLGPYTEAFF.

Note on this clone: The junction differs from germline at one of its ends, possibly a read error. The CDR3 sequence: CASSYGTSDTGELFF. CDR3 in DNA: TGTGCCAGCAGTTACGGGACTAGCGACACCGGGGAGCTGTTTTTT. This rearrangement joins TRBV10-3 to TRBJ2-2, with 10 bases matching TRBD2. The CDR3 loop spans 15 amino acids. The germline gives CDR1 ENHRY, CDR2 SYGVKD.

The chain's CDR3 is CASTYRGNSNQPQHF. The CDR3 region has the DNA TGTGCCAGCACCTACAGGGGAAATAGCAATCAGCCCCAGCATTTT. V gene TRBV27 combines with J gene TRBJ1-5; 7 nucleotides agree with TRBD1. Per the germline V gene, CDR1 is MNHEY and CDR2 is SMNVEV (reference sequence). Trimming removed 7 bases from V and 0 bases from J; junction bases left unmatched: 6. CDR3 size: 15 residues.

The rearrangement joins TRBV7-9 to TRBJ1-2; no clear D gene. V lost 1 base, J lost 3 bases, and 9 bases lay in between. The CDR3 length is 14 residues. Per germline, CDR1 SEHNR and CDR2 FQNEAQ (reference sequence). The CDR3 sequence is CASSLGAGHYGYTF. The CDR3 bases are TGTGCCAGCAGCTTAGGGGCAGGCCACTATGGCTACACCTTC.

CDR3 residues: CASRDRDPSSYEQYF. CDR3 in DNA: TGTGCCAGCAGGGACAGGGATCCCTCGTCCTACGAGCAGTACTTC. The chain joins TRBV27 to TRBJ2-7, with TRBD1 matching over 8 bases. CDR1 and CDR2 from the germline V gene are MNHEY and SMNVEV (reference sequence). Trimming cost V 6 bases and J 1 base; bases outside gene matches: 8. This CDR3 contains 15 residues.

CDR3 nucleotides: TGTGCCAGCAGTCCCAGGGGGCCCACTGAAGCTTTCTTT. Residues: CASSPRGPTEAFF. The V call is TRBV6-5, the J call TRBJ1-1; 8 bases map to TRBD1. CDR1 is MNHEY, CDR2 SVGAGI, per germline. This CDR3 is 13 amino acids long. Trimming removed 5 bases from V and 4 bases from J; junction bases left unmatched: 3.

The chain combines TRBV11-3 with TRBJ2-5; 11 nucleotides line up with TRBD2. The V and J ends lost 4 bases and 5 bases, in that order; junction bases with no gene match: 12. Germline V gene sequence: CDR1 SGHNT, CDR2 YENEEA. The CDR3 has 17 residues. The CDR3 sequence: CASSSIQLAGDEETQYF. Written as DNA, the CDR3 is TGTGCCAGCAGCTCAATCCAACTAGCGGGAGATGAGGAGACCCAGTACTTC.

The chain employs TRBV14 and TRBJ1-1; maybe TRBD1 (5 bases). Trimming left V 1 base short and J 5 bases short, with 14 bases between. This CDR3 spans 15 amino acids. CDR1 SGHDN and CDR2 FVKESK come from the germline V gene. The CDR3 region is CASSQGWGRGTEAFF. The DNA for the CDR3 is TGTGCCAGCAGCCAAGGTTGGGGACGAGGGACTGAAGCTTTCTTT.

V usage is TRBV4-1 and J usage is TRBJ2-5; TRBD1 agrees at 7 bases. The J call may be mistaken, given a closer DNA end match to TRBJ2-7. The germline gives CDR1 MGHRA, CDR2 YSYEKL. The CDR3 spans 15 residues. The CDR3 DNA reads TGCGCCAGCAGCCAAGATCCCGGGACAGCCTACGAGCAGTACTTC. This gives the protein CASSQDPGTAYEQYF.

V gene TRBV27 combines with J gene TRBJ2-1; 9 nucleotides line up with TRBD1. V lost 3 bases and J lost 9; bases outside the gene matches: 9. The length of the CDR3 is 15 residues. Germline lookup yields CDR1 MNHEY and CDR2 SMNVEV (reference sequence). The CDR3 DNA reads as TGTGCCAGCAGTTTGCCCGGGACAGGGATCGTTGAGCAGTTCTTC. Translating it yields CASSLPGTGIVEQFF.

The chain links TRBV28 to TRBJ1-3, with a tentative D call TRBD1 (5 bases). The CDR3 consists of 17 residues. The V gene's germline CDR1 is MDHEN and CDR2 SYDVKM. V was pared by 5 bases and J by 0 bases, with 17 bases between. CDR3: CASSPHPTGRSGNTIYF. The CDR3, as DNA: TGTGCCAGCAGTCCCCATCCCACAGGCCGCTCTGGAAACACCATATATTTT.

The chain combines TRBV7-8 with TRBJ2-7, with a tentative D call TRBD1 (5 bases). Germline V lookup: CDR1 SGHVS, CDR2 FQNEAQ. V was cut by 8 bases and J by 2 bases, with 16 bases left in between. The CDR3 sequence is 14 residues long. The CDR3 nucleotides are TGTGCCAGCGGACGCTCGGGCAGGGCCTACGAGCAGTACTTC. It codes for CASGRSGRAYEQYF.

This chain uses TRBV7-9 with TRBJ2-7; a weak D match, TRBD2 (6 bases). The germline CDR1 and CDR2 sequences are SEHNR and FQNEAQ (reference sequence). V was shortened by 7 bases and J by 2 bases, with 18 bases between the two germline ends. The CDR3 is 15 residues long. The CDR3 nucleotides read TGTGCCAGCACCCAACTTACGGGGGTCGCCTACGAGCAGTACTTC. Translated: CASTQLTGVAYEQYF.

The rearrangement links TRBV7-2 to TRBJ2-1; D may be TRBD2 (5 bases). The length of the CDR3 is 15 residues. CDR1 and CDR2 (germline): SGHTA, FQGNSA. Trimming left V 3 bases short and J 2 bases short, with 11 bases between. The CDR3 loop is CASSLQRWAYNEQFF. The CDR3, as DNA: TGTGCCAGCAGCTTGCAGCGGTGGGCCTACAATGAGCAGTTCTTC. The entire variable domain, with the rest obtained from reference TRBV7-2 and TRBJ2-1, is as follows: GAGVSQSPSNKVTEKGKDVELRCDPISGHTALYWYRQSLGQGLEFLIYFQGNSAPDKSGLPSDRFSAERTGGSVSTLTIQRTQQEDSAVYLCASSLQRWAYNEQFFGPGTRLTVL.

The rearrangement joins TRBV11-3 to TRBJ2-3, with 11 bases matching TRBD2. Germline CDR1 is SGHNT and CDR2 is YENEEA. Losses at the gene ends were 2 bases for V and 6 bases for J; bases not matched to a gene: 7. The length of the CDR3 is 16 residues. CDR3 nucleotide sequence: TGTGCCAGCAGCTTACGACTAGCGGGGCCCCGTGATACGCAGTATTTT. This gives the protein CASSLRLAGPRDTQYF. Full variable domain (rest looked up from reference TRBV11-3 and TRBJ2-3): EAGVVQSPRYKIIEKKQPVAFWCNPISGHNTLYWYLQNLGQGPELLIRYENEEAVDDSQLPKDRFSAERLKGVDSTLKIQPAELGDSAVYLCASSLRLAGPRDTQYFGPGTRLTVL.

The gene calls are TRBV9 and TRBJ2-7; D possibly corresponds to TRBD2 (6 bases). With 3 bases removed from V and 3 bases from J, the gap between germline ends came to 16 bases. Germline V gives CDR1 SGDLS, CDR2 YYNGEE. This CDR3 has 15 amino acids. The CDR3 DNA follows: TGTGCCAGCAGCGCGGGGGAGGAACCCTACTACGAGCAGTACTTC. Amino acids: CASSAGEEPYYEQYF.

V usage is TRBV10-3 and J usage is TRBJ1-5, with TRBD1 matching 7 bases. The CDR3 has 14 amino acids. V gave up 8 bases and J gave up 4 bases; unmatched junction bases: 8. CDR1 ENHRY and CDR2 SYGVKD come from the germline V gene. CDR3 loop: CAIAEQGSNQPQHF. The CDR3 DNA follows: TGTGCCATCGCCGAACAGGGGTCAAATCAGCCCCAGCATTTT.

V usage is TRBV7-6 and J usage is TRBJ2-7; 10 positions match TRBD1. The trim removed 5 bases at V and 5 bases at J, leaving 9 bases unmatched. The germline V gene encodes CDR1 SGHVS and CDR2 FNYEAQ. The length of the CDR3 is 15 residues. CDR3 sequence (DNA): TGTGCCAGCAGCGGAGGGACAGGGGCAGGTAACGAGCAGTACTTC. It specifies CASSGGTGAGNEQYF.

The chain has TRBV27 and TRBJ1-2; D is uncertain. Germline CDR1 and CDR2: MNHEY and SMNVEV (reference sequence). Deletions cut 1 base from V and 6 bases from J, with 15 bases between. The CDR3 length is 15 residues. CDR3 in DNA: TGTGCCAGCAGTTTATTGGGCTCTTTCGTCAATGGCTACACCTTC. This sequence encodes CASSLLGSFVNGYTF.

This CDR3 reads CASSHGLNFNEQFF. The DNA of the CDR3 is TGTGCCAGCAGCCACGGACTCAATTTCAATGAGCAGTTCTTC. The chain uses TRBV27 and TRBJ2-1; D is perhaps TRBD2 (5 bases). Germline loops: CDR1 MNHEY, CDR2 SMNVEV (reference sequence). Trimming pared 6 bases from V and 6 bases from J, leaving 15 bases between. CDR3 size: 14 residues.